A single sample gave rise to the 20 T cell receptor beta chains below, sequenced in a study of blood T cell repertoires in COVID-19. TCRdb's copy holds only in-frame clones and misses some; the assay was immunoSEQ multiplex PCR. The sample shows under 50,000 clones, roughly 86% of them seen only once. The sequenced material came from peripheral blood. These receptors came from a human donor in a cohort sampled during active COVID-19.

The chain combines TRBV2 with TRBJ1-2; the D gene is possibly TRBD1 (6 bases). The CDR3 is 15 amino acids. Germline CDR1 SNHLY, CDR2 FYNNEI. V was trimmed by 7 bases and J by 4 bases, leaving 19 bases between them. CDR3 bases: TGTGCCAGCACCAAAGGGGGGGCGCGGACCTATGGCTACACCTTC. Translating it yields CASTKGGARTYGYTF.

The chain uses TRBV2 and TRBJ1-5; TRBD1 is a possible D gene (5 bases). This CDR3 contains 14 residues. V gave up 6 bases and J gave up 2 bases, with 11 bases separating them. Germline CDR1 SNHLY, CDR2 FYNNEI. CDR3 residues: CASSQETGNQPQHF. In DNA, the CDR3 is TGTGCCAGCAGCCAGGAGACAGGCAATCAGCCCCAGCATTTT.

The rearrangement uses TRBV6-2 or TRBV6-3 and TRBJ1-1; tentatively, D is TRBD1 (6 bases). V lost 2 bases, J lost 0 bases, and 7 bases lay in between. CDR3 length: 14 residues. The V gene's germline CDR1 is MNHEY and CDR2 SVGEGT. The CDR3 DNA reads as TGTGCCAGCAGTTACCAGGGGATGAACACTGAAGCTTTCTTT. Protein product: CASSYQGMNTEAFF.

V usage is TRBV4-1 and J usage is TRBJ2-3; 9 nucleotides agree with TRBD2. The germline CDR1 and CDR2 sequences are MGHRA and YSYEKL. The CDR3 is 15 amino acids. Losses at the gene ends were 5 bases for V and 4 bases for J; bases not matched to a gene: 7. In DNA, the CDR3 is TGCGCCAGCAGCTCCGGGACTAGCTCGTCAGATACGCAGTATTTT. Encoded protein: CASSSGTSSSDTQYF.

This chain uses TRBV30 with TRBJ2-6, with D tentatively TRBD2 (5 bases). Germline V lookup: CDR1 GTSNPN, CDR2 SVGIG (reference sequence). CDR3 size: 15 residues. V lost 5 bases and J lost 2, with 13 bases in between. The CDR3 region has the DNA TGTGCCTGGGCAACCCGAGGGCCTGGGGCCAACGTCCTGACTTTC. Translating gives CAWATRGPGANVLTF.

The chain is built from TRBV7-2 and TRBJ2-1; 8 bases align to TRBD2. CDR1 and CDR2 from the germline V gene are SGHTA and FQGNSA. This CDR3 is 18 amino acids long. J lost 2 bases, V lost 1 base, and 10 bases had no gene match. DNA of the CDR3: TGTGCCAGCAGCTTAGGCCCTAGCGGGCCCGTCACCTACAATGAGCAGTTCTTC. Translating it yields CASSLGPSGPVTYNEQFF.

This chain uses TRBV28 with TRBJ1-2; 8 nucleotides line up with TRBD1. The CDR3 is made up of 15 amino acids. CDR1 MDHEN and CDR2 SYDVKM come from the germline V gene. Trimming cost V 5 bases and J 1 base; bases outside gene matches: 6. DNA for the CDR3: TGTGCCAGCAGTGCCATCACAGGGGGTAACTATGGCTACACCTTC. Residues: CASSAITGGNYGYTF.

The chain has TRBV23-1 and TRBJ2-1; D is perhaps TRBD2 (6 bases). TRBV23-1 is reported as an ORF; its role is uncertain. The ends were cut back, 0 bases at V and 0 bases at J, with 15 bases in the middle. CDR3 length: 18 amino acids. The CDR3 DNA is TGCGCCAGCAGTCAATCAGGGCAACGGGAGAGCTCCTACAATGAGCAGTTCTTC. It encodes CASSQSGQRESSYNEQFF.

The V call is TRBV5-1, the J call TRBJ1-1, with a possible D match to TRBD1 (5 bases). Trimming removed 3 bases at V and 9 bases at J, with 18 bases between. The CDR3 consists of 14 residues. Germline CDR1 and CDR2: SGHRS and YFSETQ. The CDR3 sequence is CASSSGTPQEQAFF. As DNA, the CDR3 is TGCGCCAGCAGCTCCGGGACTCCACAAGAGCAAGCTTTCTTT. Looking up the rest from reference TRBV5-1 and TRBJ1-1 gives the full variable domain: KAGVTQTPRYLIKTRGQQVTLSCSPISGHRSVSWYQQTPGQGLQFLFEYFSETQRNKGNFPGRFSGRQFSNSRSEMNVSTLELGDSALYLCASSSGTPQEQAFFGQGTRLTVV.

The rearrangement uses TRBV18 and TRBJ2-5; no clear D. V lost 3 bases and J 1 base, leaving 3 bases between the germline ends. This CDR3 is built from 12 residues. CDR1 is KGHSH and CDR2 is LQKENI in the germline V gene. The CDR3 here is CASSPRQETQYF. The DNA for the CDR3 is TGTGCCAGCTCACCGCGCCAAGAGACCCAGTACTTC. The full variable domain, with the rest looked up from reference TRBV18 and TRBJ2-5, is NAGVMQNPRHLVRRRGQEARLRCSPMKGHSHVYWYRQLPEEGLKFMVYLQKENIIDESGMPKERFSAEFPKEGPSILRIQQVVRGDSAAYFCASSPRQETQYFGPGTRLLVL.

This clone showed up just once. The chain is built from TRBV18 and TRBJ2-7, with 8 bases lining up with TRBD1. With 5 bases clipped from V and 2 bases from J, the junction kept 8 bases outside the gene matches. The length of the CDR3 is 15 residues. Germline V gene lookup returns CDR1 KGHSH and CDR2 LQKENI. The CDR3 DNA sequence: TGTGCCAGCTCATTGGGGACAGGTCCTACCTACGAGCAGTACTTC. It yields the protein CASSLGTGPTYEQYF. Combining the CDR3 with reference TRBV18 and TRBJ2-7 gives the whole variable domain NAGVMQNPRHLVRRRGQEARLRCSPMKGHSHVYWYRQLPEEGLKFMVYLQKENIIDESGMPKERFSAEFPKEGPSILRIQQVVRGDSAAYFCASSLGTGPTYEQYFGPGTRLTVT.

V gene TRBV2 combines with J gene TRBJ1-1, with TRBD1 matching over 9 bases. This CDR3 spans 15 amino acids. Trimming took 3 bases from V and 4 from J; bases not matched to a gene: 6. Per the germline V gene, CDR1 is SNHLY and CDR2 is FYNNEI. CDR3 in amino acids: CASSDHRGHITEAFF. The CDR3 DNA reads TGTGCCAGCAGTGACCACAGGGGGCATATCACTGAAGCTTTCTTT.

The gene calls are TRBV5-1 and TRBJ2-7, with TRBD1 identical over 7 bases. Per the germline V gene, CDR1 is SGHRS and CDR2 is YFSETQ. The J segment lost 3 bases and the V segment lost 1 base, leaving 4 bases of the junction unmatched. CDR3 length: 14 amino acids. CDR3 in amino acids: CASSLSGQVYEQYF. The CDR3 region has the DNA TGCGCCAGCAGCTTGTCTGGACAGGTCTACGAGCAGTACTTC.

V and J are TRBV3-1 (or the pseudogene TRBV3-2) and TRBJ1-6; 10 nucleotides align to TRBD1. CDR1 and CDR2 from the germline V gene are LGHDT and YNNKEL (reference sequence). With 4 bases clipped from V and 8 bases from J, the junction kept 2 bases outside the gene matches. The CDR3 is made up of 14 amino acids. In DNA, the CDR3 is TGTGCCAGCAGCCTAGGGACAGGGGATTCACCCCTCCACTTT. Amino acids: CASSLGTGDSPLHF.

The chain recombines TRBV11-2 with TRBJ1-3; 11 bases are shared with TRBD1. CDR3 length equals 15 residues. CDR1 SGHAT and CDR2 FQNNGV come from the germline V gene. Trimming took 5 bases from V and 8 from J; bases not matched to a gene: 8. CDR3 protein: CASSPRTGGRDTIYF. Written as DNA, the CDR3 is TGTGCCAGCAGCCCCCGGACAGGGGGCAGGGACACCATATATTTT.

CDR3: CASSYRSVRENSPLHF. CDR3 sequence (DNA): TGTGCCAGCAGTTACAGGTCGGTCAGGGAAAATTCACCCCTCCACTTT. The chain carries TRBV6-2 or TRBV6-3 and TRBJ1-6, with D possibly being TRBD1 (5 bases). The germline V and J ends were trimmed by 2 bases and 7 bases, with 15 bases remaining between them. The CDR3 runs 16 residues. Per germline, CDR1 MNHEY and CDR2 SVGEGT.

The chain recombines TRBV28 with TRBJ2-5; 16 bases are a match to TRBD2. CDR1 MDHEN and CDR2 SYDVKM come from the germline V gene. This CDR3 is 19 amino acids long. J was trimmed by 1 base and V by 2 bases; bases with no gene match: 7. In nucleotides, the CDR3 is TGTGCCAGCAGTTTACTCGGGACTAGCGGGAGGGAGGGCCAAGAGACCCAGTACTTC. It yields the protein CASSLLGTSGREGQETQYF. The entire variable domain, with the rest obtained from reference TRBV28 and TRBJ2-5, is as follows: DVKVTQSSRYLVKRTGEKVFLECVQDMDHENMFWYRQDPGLGLRLIYFSYDVKMKEKGDIPEGYSVSREKKERFSLILESASTNQTSMYLCASSLLGTSGREGQETQYFGPGTRLLVL.

The rearrangement joins TRBV19 to TRBJ2-3, with TRBD1 matching over 7 bases. The germline CDR1 and CDR2 sequences are LNHDA and SQIVND (reference sequence). The trim removed 5 bases at V and 1 base at J, leaving 3 bases unmatched. This CDR3 spans 14 amino acids. CDR3 bases: TGTGCCAGTAGTCCAGGGGGAGGCACAGATACGCAGTATTTT. This codes for CASSPGGGTDTQYF.

The chain carries TRBV28 and TRBJ1-1, with 12 bases aligning to TRBD1. Germline V lookup: CDR1 MDHEN, CDR2 SYDVKM. V gave up 4 bases and J gave up 4 bases; unmatched junction bases: 4. CDR3 length: 15 amino acids. The CDR3 region is CASSWDRGRITEAFF. The CDR3 coding sequence is TGTGCCAGCAGTTGGGACAGGGGGCGAATCACTGAAGCTTTCTTT.

The chain employs TRBV5-4 and TRBJ2-7; D might be TRBD2 (6 bases). This CDR3 has 14 residues. Germline CDR1 reads SGHNT; CDR2 reads YYREEE (reference sequence). Deletions cut 4 bases from V and 6 bases from J, with 17 bases between. This CDR3 reads CASSGSGEPSEQYF. The CDR3 DNA reads TGTGCCAGCAGCGGTTCGGGAGAGCCCTCCGAGCAGTACTTC.